This note documents a single TCR beta chain sequence. The antigen is unknown. These data originate in a study of cytomegalovirus exposure and HLA in healthy donors. Study-level results: About 87% or about 30% of the time was how often most TCR beta V segments were productive, according to an earlier analysis. It was about 150 TCR beta chains that were listed as cytomegalovirus-associated. Using a false discovery rate of 0.05, a later analysis showed that approximately 17,000 TCR beta sequences were associated with HLA alleles.

Looked up from germline, CDR1 is SGDLS and CDR2 is YYNGEE. The V and J ends lost 2 bases and 2 bases, in that order; junction bases with no gene match: 2. The CDR3 covers 14 residues. The PCR was carried out with 60 Vbeta primers and 13 Jbeta primers. The table came from immunoSEQ multiplex PCR; TCRdb's copy has only in-frame clones and leaves some out. The sample lists roughly 190,000 clones, approximately 67% seen once, with around 3% in the top ten. The TCR was taken from a man aged 35 to 55 in good health and CMV-seronegative. The J gene is TRBJ2-5, the V gene TRBV9; TRBD2 matches 8 bases. The sequencing sample was made of PBMCs. CDR3 region: CASSVSGTQETQYF. The DNA for the CDR3 is TGTGCCAGCAGCGTTAGCGGGACGCAAGAGACCCAGTACTTC.